This entry lists 10 T cell receptor beta chains sequenced from one sample in a study of vaccination effects on CD4 cells after COVID-19 (dated by TCRdb to between 2021 and 2024). Their recognized antigens are unknown. In the ViraFEST assay, PBMC were stimulated with viral peptide pools, and antigen-specific CD4+ T cell clonotypes were then identified by expansion using TCR sequencing. After less than 13 days of culture, CD4+ T cells were isolated with the EasySep CD4+ T cell isolation kit. Participants received two doses of either the BNT162b2 or the mRNA-1273 mRNA SARS-CoV-2 vaccine. The library was produced with the immunoSEQ multiplex PCR assay. TCRdb stores this immuneACCESS table with in-frame sequences only. Part of the clones is absent; in the studies checked, under half of the shortfall reflects unresolved V genes, and no reason is known for the rest. The sample table records approximately 28,000 clones; over 70% of these occur just once. The ten largest clones capture 13% to 15% of the sample.

Sample: CD4+ T cells from PBMCs cultured with HCoV-229E spike peptides, taken after COVID-19 vaccination. Reading the label with the study, this specimen's cell subset or site is: HCoV-229E spike overlapping peptide pool stimulation. Every receptor here comes from a human donor who received a COVID-19 vaccine.

V gene TRBV4-1 combines with J gene TRBJ1-4, with D perhaps TRBD1 (6 bases). The CDR3 has 16 amino acids. V gave up 4 bases and J gave up 7 bases, with 19 bases separating them. The germline V gene has CDR1 MGHRA and CDR2 YSYEKL. The CDR3 sequence: CASSPPRGRGGEKLFF. DNA for the CDR3: TGCGCCAGCAGCCCCCCCCGTGGGCGAGGGGGTGAAAAACTGTTTTTT.

The V gene is TRBV7-9, the J gene TRBJ2-3; 9 bases agree with TRBD1. The CDR3 length is 15 residues. V dropped 5 bases and J dropped 2; count of bases not matched to a gene: 5. Germline CDR1 SEHNR, CDR2 FQNEAQ (reference sequence). The chain's CDR3 is CASSPGTGSTDTQYF. For the CDR3, the DNA is TGTGCCAGCAGCCCCGGGACAGGGTCCACAGATACGCAGTATTTT.

The chain joins TRBV9 to TRBJ1-2, with D hard to call. V shed 0 bases and J shed 4 bases, with 10 bases lying between them. The CDR3 contains 14 residues. Germline V CDR1 and CDR2: SGDLS, YYNGEE. The CDR3 sequence is CASSVEVGLYGYTF. The CDR3 nucleotides read TGTGCCAGCAGCGTAGAGGTAGGACTCTATGGCTACACCTTC.

This chain connects TRBV18 to TRBJ2-4; 8 bases line up with TRBD2. The CDR3 runs 17 residues. Germline V gene lookup returns CDR1 KGHSH and CDR2 LQKENI. After removal of 0 bases from V and 2 bases from J, the junction contained 6 bases not matched to a gene. The CDR3 region has the DNA TGTGCCAGCTCACCACCGTTGCTAGCGGGCACCAAAAACATTCAGTACTTC. Translated, it gives CASSPPLLAGTKNIQYF.

This clone has more than one count but fewer than ten. The V gene is TRBV4-1, the J gene TRBJ2-3; 8 bases are a match to TRBD1. Germline V CDR1 and CDR2: MGHRA, YSYEKL. CDR3 length equals 17 residues. J lost 3 bases, V lost 3 bases, and 11 bases had no gene match. DNA for the CDR3: TGCGCCAGCAGCCAGAGCAGGGACAGGTCCCTGACAGATACGCAGTATTTT. Translating gives CASSQSRDRSLTDTQYF.

This clone was detected a few times. V and J are TRBV12-3 or TRBV12-4 and TRBJ1-1; D call uncertain. The V and J ends lost 7 bases and 5 bases respectively, with 8 bases between them. This CDR3 comprises 11 residues. The CDR3 region has the DNA TGTGCCAGCACGGCCGGGACTGAAGCTTTCTTT. This translates into CASTAGTEAFF.

The chain links TRBV25-1 to TRBJ2-7; 10 bases align to TRBD2. The J segment lost 4 bases and the V segment lost 3 bases, leaving 9 bases of the junction unmatched. Germline V CDR1 and CDR2: MGHDK, SYGVNS. The CDR3 is 16 amino acids. The CDR3, as DNA: TGTGCCAGCAGTGACTTCCTAGCGGGAGTAGGTTACGAGCAGTACTTC. Translating gives CASSDFLAGVGYEQYF.

The chain links TRBV7-6 to TRBJ2-2, with TRBD2 identical over 10 bases. The CDR3 is 16 residues long. Germline V CDR1 and CDR2: SGHVS, FNYEAQ. V trimming: 0 bases; J trimming: 4 bases; junction bases outside the gene matches: 2. For the CDR3, the DNA is TGTGCCAGCAGCTTAGCCCCTAGCGGGAGCACCGGGGAGCTGTTTTTT. Its protein is CASSLAPSGSTGELFF.

The chain has TRBV20-1 and TRBJ2-7; no clear D gene. Per germline, CDR1 DFQATT and CDR2 SNEGSKA (reference sequence). This CDR3 region has 11 residues. V dropped 6 bases and J dropped 5 bases, with 11 bases sitting between them. The CDR3 region has the DNA TGCAGTGCCGCCCTAACGGACGAGCAGTACTTC. This encodes CSAALTDEQYF.

The count of this clone is one. This chain uses TRBV5-4 with TRBJ2-6; 8 positions agree with TRBD2. Germline trimming cut 1 base from V and 0 bases from J; bases unmatched to any gene: 6. The CDR3 is 18 residues long. Germline CDR1 and CDR2: SGHNT and YYREEE (reference sequence). In DNA form, the CDR3 reads TGTGCCAGCAGCTTGCGGGGGGGGTCCAGCTCTGGGGCCAACGTCCTGACTTTC. Encoded protein: CASSLRGGSSSGANVLTF.